A selection of T cell receptor beta chains follows, all from one sample in a study of blood T cell repertoires in COVID-19. The method was immunoSEQ multiplex PCR; TCRdb's version includes in-frame clones alone and lacks a portion of them. The sample holds roughly 79,000 clones, roughly 80% seen once. The sequenced sample was peripheral blood. Source of these receptors: a man in his 60s with active or convalescent COVID-19. Each CDR3 is given with its conserved first and last residue. The order of the fields is V gene, D gene, clone size, J gene, CDR3 DNA, CDR3 protein. D genes are given only for firm matches. Rows give clone size only sometimes, using once, few, many, or a class for an expanded clone.

V gene: TRBV6-5
D gene: -
clone size: -
J gene: TRBJ2-7
CDR3 DNA: TGTGCCAGCAGTTCAACATCGAGCCTTAGCCACGAGCAGTACTTC
CDR3 protein: CASSSTSSLSHEQYF

V gene: TRBV5-5
D gene: -
clone size: -
J gene: TRBJ2-5
CDR3 DNA: TGTGCCAGCAGCTTAAGCTTTACGGAGACCCAGTACTTC
CDR3 protein: CASSLSFTETQYF

V gene: TRBV18
D gene: -
clone size: -
J gene: TRBJ1-1
CDR3 DNA: TGTGCCAGCTCATTGGGGGCGGGGGCGAACACTGAAGCTTTCTTT
CDR3 protein: CASSLGAGANTEAFF

V gene: TRBV6-1
D gene: TRBD1
clone size: few
J gene: TRBJ1-6
CDR3 DNA: TGTGCCAGCAGTGAACAGGGGGCGACTAGCAATTCACCCCTCCACTTT
CDR3 protein: CASSEQGATSNSPLHF

V gene: TRBV3-1/TRBV3-2
D gene: -
clone size: -
J gene: TRBJ2-3
CDR3 DNA: TGTGCCAGCAGCCTCGGGGGTGATACGCAGTATTTT
CDR3 protein: CASSLGGDTQYF

V gene: TRBV19
D gene: -
clone size: -
J gene: TRBJ1-5
CDR3 DNA: TGTGCCAGTAGTATCAACAAGAATCAGCCCCAGCATTTT
CDR3 protein: CASSINKNQPQHF

V gene: TRBV7-2
D gene: -
clone size: -
J gene: TRBJ1-1
CDR3 DNA: TGTGCCAGCAGCTATGGGGGGGGAAGAGTAGTGGGCACTGAAGCTTTCTTT
CDR3 protein: CASSYGGGRVVGTEAFF

V gene: TRBV24-1
D gene: -
clone size: -
J gene: TRBJ2-5
CDR3 DNA: TGTGCGACCCCCAGGGAAGAGACCCAGTACTTC
CDR3 protein: CATPREETQYF

V gene: TRBV7-8
D gene: -
clone size: -
J gene: TRBJ1-3
CDR3 DNA: TGTGCCAGCAGCTTGTTTCAAGGAACAGATGGAAACACCATATATTTT
CDR3 protein: CASSLFQGTDGNTIYF

V gene: TRBV7-3
D gene: -
clone size: few
J gene: TRBJ2-1
CDR3 DNA: TGTGCCAGTAGTCCCCAGCCGGACACTTACAATGAGCAGTTCTTC
CDR3 protein: CASSPQPDTYNEQFF

V gene: TRBV7-2
D gene: TRBD2
clone size: -
J gene: TRBJ2-1
CDR3 DNA: TGTGCCAGCAGCTTAGGACTAGCGGGGTACAATGAGCAGTTCTTC
CDR3 protein: CASSLGLAGYNEQFF

V gene: TRBV29-1
D gene: -
clone size: -
J gene: TRBJ2-5
CDR3 DNA: TGCAGCGCCACCCTACAGGGAAGGTTCTGGGAGACCCAGTACTTC
CDR3 protein: CSATLQGRFWETQYF

V gene: TRBV19
D gene: TRBD1
clone size: -
J gene: TRBJ1-3
CDR3 DNA: TGTGCCAGTAGTTTTAAAGGGACAGATTCATCCTCTGGAAACACCATATATTTT
CDR3 protein: CASSFKGTDSSSGNTIYF

V gene: TRBV30
D gene: -
clone size: once
J gene: TRBJ2-3
CDR3 DNA: TGTGCCTGGAGGCGAGGTACCACAACAGATACGCAGTATTTT
CDR3 protein: CAWRRGTTTDTQYF

V gene: TRBV5-6
D gene: -
clone size: once
J gene: TRBJ1-2
CDR3 DNA: TGTGCCAGCAGCTTGGGGTCAGGGATCAACTATGGCTACACCTTC
CDR3 protein: CASSLGSGINYGYTF

V gene: TRBV29-1
D gene: -
clone size: -
J gene: TRBJ1-4
CDR3 DNA: TGCAGCGCCCAGGAGGGCCGGGAGAACGAAAAACTGTTTTTT
CDR3 protein: CSAQEGRENEKLFF

V gene: TRBV7-9
D gene: -
clone size: -
J gene: TRBJ1-5
CDR3 DNA: TGTGCCAGCAGCTTATGGAAGAGGGGGTCCAATCAGCCCCAGCATTTT
CDR3 protein: CASSLWKRGSNQPQHF

V gene: TRBV3-1/TRBV3-2
D gene: -
clone size: -
J gene: TRBJ1-2
CDR3 DNA: TGTGCCAGCAGCCAAGACTACTATGGCTACACCTTC
CDR3 protein: CASSQDYYGYTF

V gene: TRBV5-1
D gene: -
clone size: -
J gene: TRBJ1-1
CDR3 DNA: TGCGCCAGCAGCTTGTCCCTTTGGACAGAGATTAACACTGAAGCTTTCTTT
CDR3 protein: CASSLSLWTEINTEAFF

V gene: TRBV19
D gene: -
clone size: -
J gene: TRBJ1-2
CDR3 DNA: TGTGCCAGTAGTCCCCCCGGGACACCATATGGCTACACCTTC
CDR3 protein: CASSPPGTPYGYTF

V gene: TRBV6-4
D gene: -
clone size: few
J gene: TRBJ2-7
CDR3 DNA: TGTGCCAGCAGGTGGGGGGGGCCCCTCGAGCAGTACTTC
CDR3 protein: CASRWGGPLEQYF

V gene: TRBV4-2
D gene: -
clone size: -
J gene: TRBJ2-7
CDR3 DNA: TGTGCCAGCAGCCAAGTAGTAGGACTCACATACGAGCAGTACTTC
CDR3 protein: CASSQVVGLTYEQYF

V gene: TRBV24-1
D gene: -
clone size: -
J gene: TRBJ2-3
CDR3 DNA: TGTGCCACCAGTGAGCCTAGTACAGATACGCAGTATTTT
CDR3 protein: CATSEPSTDTQYF